A selection of T cell receptor beta chains follows, all from one sample in a study of T cell changes during pregnancy in multiple sclerosis. Using immunoSEQ multiplex PCR, the repertoire was profiled, and TCRdb retains in-frame clones only, with some absent. Of 35,000 to 45,000 clones in the sample, around 94% were seen once. Specimen: peripheral blood, collected before pregnancy. The receptors stem from a female donor with multiple sclerosis, enrolled in a pregnancy study. Both conserved end residues are part of each CDR3. Clone sizes are given selectively: once, few, many, or a class where the clone is expanded.

V,J,size,CDR3
TRBV5-6,TRBJ1-5,once,CASSLTGNQPQHF
TRBV10-3,TRBJ2-2,-,CAISAQAVGELFF
TRBV27,TRBJ2-6,-,CASTTNPSGANVLTF
TRBV19,TRBJ1-5,-,CASSMGQLNQPQHF
TRBV6-6,TRBJ1-2,-,CFAGIYGYTF
TRBV5-1,TRBJ1-1,-,CASSLVPGATEAFF
TRBV6-5,TRBJ2-1,-,CASSYSLLEFF
TRBV30,TRBJ2-3,once,CGGSQMNTQYF
TRBV5-1,TRBJ2-1,-,CASSSRGDEQFF
TRBV9,TRBJ1-1,-,CASSPRQGYTEAFF
TRBV6-1,TRBJ2-6,-,CASRTGRSGANVLTF
TRBV28,TRBJ1-2,-,CASRLFRTGDLYGYTF
TRBV4-1,TRBJ2-7,-,CASSQERVGEQYF
TRBV11-2,TRBJ2-3,-,CASSPRLAVSTDTQYF
TRBV18,TRBJ2-3,-,CASSPPPAGATDTQYF
TRBV27,TRBJ2-1,-,CASSLLVAGGWNEQFF
TRBV27,TRBJ2-1,-,CASSYRGHKYNEQFF
TRBV7-2,TRBJ2-7,-,CASSLVGTGTYEQYF
TRBV28,TRBJ2-4,-,CASSLGAPTSKNIQYF
TRBV9,TRBJ2-7,-,CASSKGDGTGVYYEQYF
TRBV2,TRBJ1-1,-,CASRVRGNTEAFF
TRBV7-2,TRBJ2-7,once,CASSPQGTGVNEQYF
TRBV5-5,TRBJ1-5,-,CASSFRGLSQHF
TRBV7-9,TRBJ2-3,-,CASSPGTSGRFTDTQYF
TRBV7-2,TRBJ2-7,-,CASSPRWEREQYF
TRBV28,TRBJ2-7,-,CAIKNPGETYEQYF
TRBV5-5,TRBJ2-7,-,CASSLGRQGVHEQYF
TRBV2,TRBJ1-2,-,CASFSEENYGYTF
TRBV30,TRBJ2-7,-,CAWSRVPISYEQYF
TRBV18,TRBJ1-5,-,CASSPGETDQPQHF
TRBV4-1,TRBJ2-1,once,CASSQAVAGSSYNEQFF
TRBV7-2,TRBJ1-5,-,CASSLAQAAPHQPQHF
TRBV5-1,TRBJ1-2,-,CASAADRGPNYGYTF
TRBV5-1,TRBJ2-5,-,CASHLAGQGETQYF
TRBV6-6,TRBJ1-4,few,CAASHTGNNEKLFF
TRBV28,TRBJ2-3,-,CASSLGTSGRPDTQYF
TRBV7-2,TRBJ1-1,-,CASSLAPSGGTEAFF
TRBV6-4,TRBJ1-1,-,CASSDSLNTEAFF
TRBV29-1,TRBJ1-4,-,CSVARNEKLFF
TRBV28,TRBJ2-7,-,CASSEDRDRAYEQYF
TRBV6-5,TRBJ2-5,once,CASSRRGETQYF
TRBV10-3,TRBJ1-1,-,CAISGVGQLNTEAFF
TRBV5-1,TRBJ1-4,once,CASSPRGTASNEKLFF
TRBV11-3,TRBJ2-7,once,CASSRDTADEQYF
TRBV28,TRBJ1-2,-,CASRDTGVGYGYTF
TRBV5-1,TRBJ2-5,-,CASSLAGGLASETQYF
TRBV28,TRBJ2-7,-,CASSSIKSLEGTPTTPHEQYF
TRBV29-1,TRBJ1-3,-,CSVLGGDRNTIYF
TRBV5-1,TRBJ2-3,-,CASSSSGLVSPGQYF
TRBV10-3,TRBJ2-7,-,CAISEIQGNEQYF
TRBV9,TRBJ2-7,-,CASSPRTSPGTSGSGSYEQYF
TRBV11-3,TRBJ2-2,-,CASSLQGTGELFF
TRBV28,TRBJ2-7,-,CASSFQGARSYEQYF